The 10 T cell receptor beta chains in this list originate from one sample, sequenced in a study of blood T cells in healthy people across ages (dated by TCRdb to between 2015 and 2017). Receptor amplification or capture employed 5' RACE. Sequencing was performed on an Illumina HiSeq 2500. A second roughly 6 to 12 cycle PCR used a sample-barcoded 5' primer and a J-beta primer mix. TCRdb reworked the public reads: Q25 trimming with fastp, MiXCR clone assembly, productive beta chains retained. CDR3 protein duplicates are merged, each entry listing the most common genes and DNA. This sample lists around 900,000 distinct CDR3 sequences; around 28% were detected once. The ten largest clonotypes hold about 18% of the sample. Source material: blood. Source of these receptors: a woman older than 75 in good health.

This clonotype occurred many times. The V and J genes are TRBV4-2 and TRBJ2-1; the match to TRBD2 covers 11 bases. This CDR3 has 15 residues. With V trimmed by 5 bases and J by 6 bases, 6 bases remained unmatched. CDR1 is LGHNA and CDR2 is YNFKEQ in the germline V gene. CDR3 DNA: TGTGCCAGCAGCTCCCGACTAGCGGGAAGCAATGAGCAGTTCTTC. Amino acid sequence: CASSSRLAGSNEQFF.

This clonotype was seen many times. The chain recombines TRBV12-3 or TRBV12-4 with TRBJ2-4; D possibly matches TRBD1 or TRBD2 (6 bases each). Trimming left V 6 bases short and J 0 bases short, with 24 bases between. The CDR3 spans 19 residues. As DNA, the CDR3 is TGTGCCAGCAGGGGCATAGGAGGGGGTAAAAAACCAGCCAAAAACATTCAGTACTTC. This encodes CASRGIGGGKKPAKNIQYF.

The genes are TRBV6-2 or TRBV6-3 and TRBJ1-4; D remains unclear. The V gene's germline CDR1 is MNHEY and CDR2 SVGEGT. CDR3 length equals 14 residues. V was shortened by 6 bases and J by 4 bases, with 12 bases between the two germline ends. CDR3 DNA sequence: TGTGCCAGCAGGCGAGGAATACGTAATGAAAAACTGTTTTTT. Its translation: CASRRGIRNEKLFF.

This rearrangement joins TRBV3-1 to TRBJ1-2; TRBD1 aligns across 7 bases. Trimming cost V 1 base and J 7 bases; bases outside gene matches: 9. CDR3 length equals 15 residues. Germline values: CDR1 LGHDT, CDR2 YNNKEL (reference sequence). CDR3 sequence (DNA): TGTGCCAGCAGCCAAGGCCTATTAAGGGGGCCTGGCTACACCTTC. Translating gives CASSQGLLRGPGYTF. The complete variable domain, with remaining parts taken from reference TRBV3-1 and TRBJ1-2, reads DTAVSQTPKYLVTQMGNDKSIKCEQNLGHDTMYWYKQDSKKFLKIMFSYNNKELIINETVPNRFSPKSPDKAHLNLHINSLELGDSAVYFCASSQGLLRGPGYTFGSGTRLTVV.

Concerning this clonotype: The junction departs from germline at one end; a sequencing error may be responsible. V gene TRBV10-2 combines with J gene TRBJ2-3; D is uncertain. CDR3 length: 12 amino acids. Germline CDR1 is WSHSY and CDR2 is SAAADI. CDR3 in DNA: TGCGCCAGCAGTGAGTCGTGGTATACGCAATATTTT. Its translation: CASSESWYTQYF.

As DNA, the CDR3 is TGTGCCAGCAGTTACGTTAGGGGCTTAGGGCAGTATTTT. Its protein product is CASSYVRGLGQYF. V is TRBV6-2 or TRBV6-3 and J is TRBJ2-3, with a tentative D call TRBD1 (5 bases). CDR1 is MNHEY, CDR2 SVGEGT, per germline. This CDR3 comprises 13 residues. V lost 2 bases to trimming and J lost 11 bases, with 14 bases between them.

The genes are TRBV2 and TRBJ2-7, with 12 bases that match TRBD1. Germline CDR1 SNHLY, CDR2 FYNNEI. Trimming took 5 bases from V and 5 from J; bases not matched to a gene: 10. The length of the CDR3 is 16 residues. CDR3 sequence (DNA): TGTGCCAGCAGTCCCCTGGACCGGGACAGGGGGCACGAGCAGTACTTC. Translation: CASSPLDRDRGHEQYF.

This clonotype was observed once. This chain connects TRBV12-3 or TRBV12-4 to TRBJ2-1, with D perhaps TRBD1 (7 bases). The CDR3 has 14 amino acids. Trimming removed 6 bases from V and 7 bases from J, with 16 bases in between. This CDR3 reads CASRLQGTGNEQFF. The CDR3 nucleotides read TGTGCCAGCAGATTACAGGGGACTGGAAATGAGCAGTTCTTC.

The rearrangement links TRBV7-8 to TRBJ1-2; D not certain. The CDR3 spans 14 residues. CDR1 and CDR2 (germline): SGHVS, FQNEAQ. V lost 1 base to trimming and J lost 2 bases, with 8 bases between them. CDR3 region: CASSLVRENYGYTF. The CDR3 region has the DNA TGTGCCAGCAGCTTAGTCCGGGAGAACTATGGCTACACCTTC.

The chain employs TRBV21-1 and TRBJ2-7; the DNA was not used to check the table's D call, TRBD2. TRBV21-1 is a listed pseudogene. The CDR3 extends over 16 amino acids. The CDR3, as DNA: TGTGCCAGCAGCAAAAAAGCGGCTAGCGGTCCCTACGAGCAGTACTTC. Translation: CASSKKAASGPYEQYF.